The next 18 T cell receptor beta chains were all read from a single sample in a study of blood T cell repertoires in COVID-19. Repertoires were generated with immunoSEQ multiplex PCR, while TCRdb's copy carries only in-frame clones and drops some. The sample consists of about 410,000 clones, roughly 90% of them appearing once. The sequenced sample consisted of peripheral blood. Receptors were obtained from a woman aged 30 to 39 with active or convalescent COVID-19.

V is TRBV4-1 and J is TRBJ1-6, with D possibly TRBD1 on 6 matching bases. The CDR3 totals 18 residues. Trimming took 0 bases from V and 8 from J, leaving 20 bases between them. Germline CDR1 MGHRA, CDR2 YSYEKL. Here the CDR3 reads CASSQEIGIGPGDSPLHF. The CDR3 region has the DNA TGCGCCAGCAGCCAAGAAATTGGCATTGGGCCAGGGGATTCACCCCTCCACTTT.

About this clone: At the DNA level, this CDR3 is encoded by other sequences in the same sample as well. DNA for the CDR3: TGCGCCAGCAGCCAGGGGCGAGACACTGAAGCTTTCTTT. Translation: CASSQGRDTEAFF. This chain uses TRBV4-1 with TRBJ1-1, with D possibly being TRBD1 (5 bases). Germline V gene lookup returns CDR1 MGHRA and CDR2 YSYEKL. Trimming left V 3 bases short and J 3 bases short, with 8 bases between. The CDR3 covers 13 residues.

The gene calls are TRBV6-5 and TRBJ1-1; 8 bases align to TRBD1. Germline lookup yields CDR1 MNHEY and CDR2 SVGAGI. V lost 2 bases to trimming and J lost 4 bases; unmatched junction nucleotides: 9. The length of the CDR3 is 16 residues. The CDR3 sequence: CASSYRPTGVGTEAFF. The CDR3 DNA is TGTGCCAGCAGTTACCGCCCGACAGGGGTTGGCACTGAAGCTTTCTTT.

J is TRBJ1-2 and V is TRBV7-2; D is perhaps TRBD1 (5 bases). The CDR3 consists of 13 residues. Deletions cut 2 bases from V and 3 bases from J, with 7 bases between. CDR1 is SGHTA and CDR2 is FQGNSA in the germline V gene. Here the CDR3 DNA reads TGTGCCAGCAGCTTAAGGGGATACTATGGCTACACCTTC. Protein: CASSLRGYYGYTF.

The genes are TRBV5-1 and TRBJ2-2; D not certain. This CDR3 region has 16 residues. Trimming took 3 bases from V and 6 from J, leaving 18 bases between them. Germline V gene sequence: CDR1 SGHRS, CDR2 YFSETQ. The CDR3 sequence is CASSWAPGVASGELFF. The CDR3 bases are TGCGCCAGCAGCTGGGCTCCCGGCGTCGCGTCCGGGGAGCTGTTTTTT.

V is TRBV11-1 and J is TRBJ2-7, with 8 bases aligning to TRBD1. Trimming at V came to 5 bases and at J to 0 bases, leaving 3 bases not matched to a gene. Germline CDR1 SGHAT, CDR2 FQDESV (reference sequence). The CDR3 has 14 residues. CDR3 bases: TGTGCCAGCAGCAGCGGACAGGGCTCCTACGAGCAGTACTTC. The encoded protein is CASSSGQGSYEQYF. Full variable domain (missing parts from reference TRBV11-1 and TRBJ2-7): EAEVAQSPRYKITEKSQAVAFWCDPISGHATLYWYRQILGQGPELLVQFQDESVVDDSQLPKDRFSAERLKGVDSTLKIQPAELGDSAMYLCASSSGQGSYEQYFGPGTRLTVT.

V usage is TRBV10-3 and J usage is TRBJ2-1; D is undetermined. Germline values: CDR1 ENHRY, CDR2 SYGVKD. Trimming removed 9 bases at V and 0 bases at J, with 15 bases between. The CDR3 contains 15 residues. Written as DNA, the CDR3 is TGTGCCATTAAAAAAGCCAGCGACTCCTACAATGAGCAGTTCTTC. Amino acid sequence: CAIKKASDSYNEQFF.

This clone appeared once. This chain connects TRBV2 to TRBJ1-2; the match to TRBD1 covers 10 bases. Per the germline V gene, CDR1 is SNHLY and CDR2 is FYNNEI. The junction had 9 bases not matched to a gene; V was cut back by 0 bases and J by 8 bases. The CDR3 runs to 16 residues. The CDR3 loop reads CASSEAPTGGLEGYTF. The CDR3 bases are TGTGCCAGCAGTGAAGCCCCGACAGGGGGCTTGGAAGGCTACACCTTC. The variable domain in full, completed from reference TRBV2 and TRBJ1-2, reads EPEVTQTPSHQVTQMGQEVILRCVPISNHLYFYWYRQILGQKVEFLVSFYNNEISEKSEIFDDQFSVERPDGSNFTLKIRSTKLEDSAMYFCASSEAPTGGLEGYTFGSGTRLTVV.

This chain joins TRBV4-2 and TRBJ1-2; 7 bases align to TRBD1. The germline CDR1 and CDR2 sequences are LGHNA and YNFKEQ. This CDR3 is 14 amino acids long. J was trimmed by 2 bases and V by 10 bases; bases with no gene match: 10. The DNA for the CDR3 is TGTGCCACAGCAAGACAGGGCCAGAACTATGGCTACACCTTC. It is translated as CATARQGQNYGYTF.

The gene calls are TRBV14 and TRBJ2-1; TRBD1 aligns across 7 bases. The ends lost 4 bases at V and 3 bases at J; junction bases unmatched: 6. The germline V gene has CDR1 SGHDN and CDR2 FVKESK. This CDR3 has 15 residues. CDR3 DNA: TGTGCCAGCAGCCTAGGAACAGGGGTCTACAATGAGCAGTTCTTC. It yields the protein CASSLGTGVYNEQFF.

The chain couples TRBV5-1 to TRBJ2-7, with TRBD1 matching 8 bases. The CDR3 runs to 14 residues. The trim removed 1 base at V and 2 bases at J, leaving 2 bases unmatched. In germline, CDR1 is SGHRS, CDR2 YFSETQ. For the CDR3, the DNA is TGCGCCAGCAGCTTGACAGGGGGGACCTACGAGCAGTACTTC. The encoded protein is CASSLTGGTYEQYF.

The rearrangement links TRBV19 to TRBJ2-4; D is possibly TRBD2 (6 bases). The CDR3 sequence is 14 residues long. Germline V gives CDR1 LNHDA, CDR2 SQIVND (reference sequence). Trimming pared 5 bases from V and 8 bases from J, leaving 16 bases between. The CDR3: CASSVGRTGDIQYF. In DNA form, the CDR3 reads TGTGCCAGTAGTGTAGGGAGGACCGGGGACATTCAGTACTTC.

This clone occurred once. V gene TRBV19 combines with J gene TRBJ2-4; TRBD1 matches 7 bases. The CDR3 length is 15 residues. Germline CDR1 is LNHDA and CDR2 is SQIVND (reference sequence). V dropped 5 bases and J dropped 2; count of bases not matched to a gene: 6. CDR3 in DNA: TGTGCCAGTAGTGTGCCGGGACAGACCAAAAACATTCAGTACTTC. Residues: CASSVPGQTKNIQYF.

The CDR3 DNA is TGCAGCGTAGGGGCCAACCGCGCTGAAGCTTTCTTT. Its protein product is CSVGANRAEAFF. V gene TRBV29-1 combines with J gene TRBJ1-1; D is possibly TRBD1 (5 bases). The CDR3 extends over 12 amino acids. Per the germline V gene, CDR1 is SQVTM and CDR2 is ANQGSEA. V lost 6 bases and J 6 bases, leaving 14 bases between the germline ends.

J is TRBJ1-1 and V is TRBV2, with 7 bases aligning to TRBD1. The CDR3 has 14 amino acids. Germline CDR1 SNHLY, CDR2 FYNNEI. CDR3 in DNA: TGTGCGAGGGGGACAGATGAGATGAACACTGAAGCTTTCTTT. Amino acids: CARGTDEMNTEAFF.

V gene TRBV18 combines with J gene TRBJ2-2; TRBD2 aligns across 7 bases. The CDR3 runs to 18 residues. Germline CDR1 KGHSH, CDR2 LQKENI. V shed 3 bases and J 6 bases; nucleotides not matched to a gene: 16. For the CDR3, the DNA is TGTGCCAGCTCACCGGCGCGCGGCGGGAGTAAGGGGCCCGGGGAGCTGTTTTTT. It codes for CASSPARGGSKGPGELFF.

V and J are TRBV2 and TRBJ2-2, with a possible D match to TRBD2 (6 bases). The germline CDR1 and CDR2 sequences are SNHLY and FYNNEI. The germline V and J ends were trimmed by 8 bases and 5 bases, with 18 bases remaining between them. The CDR3 has 15 residues. CDR3 in DNA: TGTGCCAGCCAACCTCCCCGACTAGAGACCGGGGAGCTGTTTTTT. It translates to CASQPPRLETGELFF.

V gene TRBV6-4 combines with J gene TRBJ1-5; TRBD1 might be the D (6 bases). The length of the CDR3 is 16 residues. The germline V gene has CDR1 MRHNA and CDR2 SNTAGT. V lost 4 bases, J lost 2 bases, and 15 bases lay in between. CDR3 amino acids: CASSAVGGQGNQPQHF. In nucleotides, the CDR3 is TGTGCCAGCAGTGCCGTAGGGGGTCAGGGCAATCAGCCCCAGCATTTT.